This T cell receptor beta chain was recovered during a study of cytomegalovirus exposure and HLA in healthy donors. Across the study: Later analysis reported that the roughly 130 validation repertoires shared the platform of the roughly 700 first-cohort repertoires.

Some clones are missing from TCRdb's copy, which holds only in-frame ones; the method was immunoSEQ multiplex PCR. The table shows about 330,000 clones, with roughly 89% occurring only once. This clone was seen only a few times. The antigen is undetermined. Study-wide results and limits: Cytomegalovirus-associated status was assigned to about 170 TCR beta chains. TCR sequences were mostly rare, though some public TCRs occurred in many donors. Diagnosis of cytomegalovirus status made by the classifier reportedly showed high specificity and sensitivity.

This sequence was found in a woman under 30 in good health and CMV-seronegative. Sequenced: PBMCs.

The DNA of the CDR3 is TGTGCCAGCAGCCAAGACTGGGGGCCACCCTACGAGCAGTACTTC. Translation: CASSQDWGPPYEQYF. The rearrangement uses TRBV4-2 and TRBJ2-7, with D maybe TRBD1 (6 bases). This CDR3 region has 15 residues. Per germline, CDR1 LGHNA and CDR2 YNFKEQ. Trimming took off 0 bases at V and 2 bases at J, with 11 bases between the two ends.